The source of this T cell receptor beta chain is a study of response to subunit inactivated influenza vaccine (dated by TCRdb to 2017 to 2018). The study in broad terms: To follow how T cells responded to a trivalent subunit inactivated influenza vaccine, the researchers relied on deep quantitative profiling of the T cell receptor repertoire.

Trimming takes 0 bases from V and 3 bases from J, and the germline ends sit 16 bases apart. From the cysteine up to the phenylalanine, the CDR3 has a length of 17 residues. Just CDR3 DNA is preserved here, 51 bases in frame from base 1. This clonotype was counted ten times or more. The antigen it recognizes is unknown. No base quality information exists; no much larger clone differs at one position. Summary of the overall study and its limitations: The authors proposed that each seasonal influenza vaccination may bring in only a limited number of new T cells.

Library preparation was by RT-PCR. The sequencer was an Illumina HiSeq 2500. TCRdb cleaned the public reads at Q25 with fastp, built clones with MiXCR and kept in-frame beta chains. Duplicate CDR3 protein sequences are folded into a single record with the most common DNA and genes. The sample yields about 570,000 distinct CDR3 sequences; about 11% were counted once. Around 10% of the sample is held by the ten biggest clonotypes. These data were likewise used in another study, on T cells expressing NK-cell markers. The second study also describes: TCR beta cDNA libraries were prepared using 5'RACE template switching, which introduced a universal primer site and unique molecular identifiers. In sorted CD3+CD56+NKG2C+, CD3+CD56+NKG2C- and CD3+CD56-NKG2C+ T-cell subsets from 7 to 9 donors, TCR beta-chain repertoires were profiled. Among the eight sequenced donors, seven were HCMV-seropositive and one was HCMV-seronegative. In several experiments an anti-gammadeltaTCR antibody was added to restrict sorting to alphabetaTCR-expressing T cells. In several donors, the dominant CD3+CD56+NKG2C+ clonotypes were found to rank among the top 10 CD8+ clonotypes and to make up roughly 1.0-7.5% of CD8+ T cells. Those dominant clonotypes were again the most abundant among CD3+CD56-NKG2C+ cells in a handful of donors, at about 25-60.1%. It remained unclear whether the expanded NKG2C-expressing T cell clones were specific for HCMV antigens. All eight donors whose samples were sequenced were randomly selected healthy volunteers, three of them men and five women. HCMV-specific IgG was detected in serum with a commercial ELISA kit to determine HCMV serostatus. Ficoll density gradient centrifugation was used to isolate peripheral blood mononuclear cells from blood. Bulk peripheral blood T-cell repertoires were additionally sequenced from unsorted PBMC for several donors. Synthesis of cDNA was primed from the TCR beta constant segment and was followed by two consecutive PCR amplification steps. Illumina HiSeq 2000/2500, MiSeq or NextSeq was used to sequence libraries as 2 x 150 bp reads. MIGEC handled demultiplexing of the reads and grouping by UMI, while MiTCR was used to assemble and quantify clonotypes. To exclude erroneous sequences, only TCR cDNA sequences supported by at least two reads were retained. The tcR package was used for downstream repertoire analysis, with clonotypes matched between fractions based on CDR3 nucleotide sequence plus V segment. VDJmatch was used to annotate antigen specificity against VDJdb, with one amino acid substitution allowed in CDR3.

The clonotype was recovered from a man between 45 and 60 years old who received an inactivated influenza vaccine. Donor details come from another sample of the same person, matched by shared clones. The receptor chain draws on TRBV12-3 or TRBV12-4 and TRBJ2-3; the D gene assignment is ambiguous. This sample comprised PBMCs from blood, obtained on the day of vaccination. In nucleotides, the sequence is TGTGCCAGCAGTTTAGCTCCTCAAAAGGGTGGAACAGATACGCAGTATTTT. It codes for CASSLAPQKGGTDTQYF.